This T cell receptor beta chain appears in the sequencing data of a study of technical replicates of blood from a handful of donors. The repertoire was sequenced with immunoSEQ multiplex PCR; TCRdb's copy has only in-frame clones and lacks some. In the table there are approximately 75,000 clones, 95% to 98% of which are singletons. The germline gives CDR1 SGHRS, CDR2 YFSETQ. V shed 2 bases and J shed 9 bases, with 16 bases lying between them. The CDR3 loop spans 14 amino acids. Sequenced input: T cells isolated from PBMCs. The receptor was derived from a human donor in good health. This sequence joins TRBV5-1 and TRBJ2-3, with D uncertain. CDR3 loop: CASSFSPGTITQYF. The CDR3 nucleotides read TGCGCCAGCAGCTTTAGTCCGGGTACTATAACGCAGTATTTT.